This T cell receptor beta chain comes out of a study of cytomegalovirus exposure and HLA in healthy donors. CDR1 and CDR2 (germline): SEHNR, FQNEAQ (reference sequence). The CDR3 length is 19 residues. With 0 bases clipped from V and 0 bases from J, the junction kept 12 bases outside the gene matches. The primer mix had 60 Vbeta and 13 Jbeta primers. The method was immunoSEQ multiplex PCR; TCRdb's version includes in-frame clones alone and lacks a portion of them. The sample consists of 150,000 or so clones, about two thirds of them appearing once. This clone was observed a few times. This rearrangement joins TRBV7-9 to TRBJ2-7; 9 positions agree with TRBD1. The receptor's source is a man younger than 45 in good health and CMV-seropositive. The specimen was PBMCs. The CDR3 spells CASSLAGWGQGVSSYEQYF. The DNA of the CDR3 is TGTGCCAGCAGCTTAGCCGGGTGGGGACAGGGAGTGAGCTCCTACGAGCAGTACTTC.